These 27 T cell receptor beta chains came from one sample sequenced in a study of cytomegalovirus exposure and HLA in healthy donors. In the PCR, 60 Vbeta and 13 Jbeta primers were used. Repertoires were generated with immunoSEQ multiplex PCR, while TCRdb's copy carries only in-frame clones and drops some. The data show about 130,000 clones, 60% to 85% seen once. Material for sequencing was PBMCs. Source of these receptors: a female donor in good health and CMV-seronegative.

This clone was found a few times. The chain uses TRBV2 and TRBJ2-7; 10 bases map to TRBD1. CDR3 length: 17 amino acids. Germline lookup yields CDR1 SNHLY and CDR2 FYNNEI. Losses at the gene ends were 0 bases for V and 6 bases for J; bases not matched to a gene: 11. Here the CDR3 DNA reads TGTGCCAGCAGTGAAGCGGGATTCGGGACAGGGGTCGCCGAGCAGTACTTC. It specifies CASSEAGFGTGVAEQYF.

V gene TRBV6-1 combines with J gene TRBJ2-7; D remains ambiguous. Germline values: CDR1 MNHNS, CDR2 SASEGT. Trimming removed 2 bases at V and 1 base at J, with 12 bases between. This CDR3 spans 15 amino acids. The DNA of the CDR3 is TGTGCCAGCAGTGAATTCCGGATCGGGTCCTACGAGCAGTACTTC. Translation gives CASSEFRIGSYEQYF.

In regard to this clone: One end of the junction is discordant with germline, which a read error may explain. DNA of the CDR3: TGTGCCAGCAGTCCCTCGACAGGGGCCGGGGAGCTGCTTTTT. Translation gives CASSPSTGAGELLF. The V and J genes are TRBV27 and TRBJ2-2; TRBD1 agrees at 8 bases. Germline V gene lookup returns CDR1 MNHEY and CDR2 SMNVEV (reference sequence). The CDR3 covers 14 residues.

This chain uses TRBV10-3 with TRBJ2-1, with 9 positions matching TRBD1. This CDR3 spans 16 amino acids. The V gene's germline CDR1 is ENHRY and CDR2 SYGVKD. The V segment lost 3 bases and the J segment 3 bases; nucleotides outside the gene matches: 6. The CDR3 region is CAISDLGQGGYNEQFF. In DNA form, the CDR3 reads TGTGCCATCAGTGATCTGGGACAGGGAGGCTACAATGAGCAGTTCTTC.

The V gene is TRBV13, the J gene TRBJ2-3, with D uncertain. This CDR3 is 16 amino acids long. The germline V gene has CDR1 PRHDT and CDR2 FYEKMQ (reference sequence). The V and J ends lost 5 bases and 0 bases respectively, with 15 bases between them. The CDR3 reads CASSPPPTTSTDTQYF. The CDR3 nucleotides read TGTGCCAGCAGCCCCCCCCCAACTACTAGCACAGATACGCAGTATTTT.

The V gene is TRBV19, the J gene TRBJ1-1; 7 nucleotides align to TRBD1. Trimming removed 9 bases from V and 5 bases from J; junction bases left unmatched: 15. The germline V gene encodes CDR1 LNHDA and CDR2 SQIVND (reference sequence). This CDR3 is built from 15 residues. The CDR3 region has the DNA TGTGCCAGCCGACAGGGAGAATTGGCCGCGACTGAAGCTTTCTTT. It specifies CASRQGELAATEAFF.

This clone was found once. The rearrangement links TRBV5-4 to TRBJ1-2; 9 nucleotides agree with TRBD1. CDR3 length: 16 residues. Germline-derived CDR1 and CDR2 are SGHNT and YYREEE (reference sequence). Trimming took 2 bases from V and 7 from J; bases not matched to a gene: 12. CDR3 DNA sequence: TGTGCCAGCAGCTTTAACACCGGGACAGGGACGAGTGGCTACACCTTC. It is translated as CASSFNTGTGTSGYTF.

The sample holds a few counts of this clone. The chain is built from TRBV10-3 and TRBJ2-7; 10 nucleotides agree with TRBD2. Germline lookup yields CDR1 ENHRY and CDR2 SYGVKD. The CDR3 sequence is 16 residues long. V trimming: 4 bases; J trimming: 4 bases; junction bases outside the gene matches: 10. The CDR3 is CAISGSGAGGPYEQYF. The CDR3 DNA is TGTGCCATCAGTGGATCTGGAGCGGGGGGGCCTTACGAGCAGTACTTC.

The J gene is TRBJ1-2, the V gene TRBV5-6, with 8 nucleotides matching TRBD1. The ends lost 1 base at V and 10 bases at J; junction bases unmatched: 18. In germline, CDR1 is SGHDT, CDR2 YYEEEE. CDR3 length equals 17 residues. CDR3 sequence reads: CASSLFMAPDRVISYTF. As DNA, the CDR3 is TGTGCCAGCAGCTTGTTTATGGCCCCGGACAGGGTTATTTCCTACACCTTC. Using reference TRBV5-6 and TRBJ1-2 for the parts outside the CDR3, the full variable domain is DAGVTQSPTHLIKTRGQQVTLRCSPKSGHDTVSWYQQALGQGPQFIFQYYEEEERQRGNFPDRFSGHQFPNYSSELNVNALLLGDSALYLCASSLFMAPDRVISYTFGSGTRLTVV.

V is TRBV28 and J is TRBJ1-4, with 7 nucleotides matching TRBD1. J gave up 16 bases and V 1 base, and 9 bases lay outside the gene matches. This CDR3 comprises 13 residues. Germline CDR1 and CDR2: MDHEN and SYDVKM. The CDR3 bases are TGTGCCAGCAGTTTATTAGGACGACAGGGAGCGTTTTTT. Amino acid sequence: CASSLLGRQGAFF.

This chain links TRBV6-5 with TRBJ2-4; D is possibly TRBD2 (5 bases). Germline loops: CDR1 MNHEY, CDR2 SVGAGI. This CDR3 has 15 residues. Trimming took off 4 bases at V and 0 bases at J, with 10 bases between the two ends. The CDR3 reads CASSSGGLAKNIQYF. The CDR3 nucleotides read TGTGCCAGCAGTTCTGGCGGGTTAGCCAAAAACATTCAGTACTTC.

V is TRBV18 and J is TRBJ1-3, with D perhaps TRBD1 (6 bases). V lost 6 bases, J lost 4 bases, and 16 bases lay in between. Germline CDR1 and CDR2: KGHSH and LQKENI. The CDR3 runs 15 residues. CDR3 protein: CASSPDRLSGNTIYF. The CDR3 DNA sequence: TGTGCCAGCTCTCCTGACAGGTTGTCCGGAAACACCATATATTTT.

This rearrangement joins TRBV5-1 to TRBJ2-7, with TRBD1 identical over 8 bases. The CDR3 consists of 14 residues. CDR1 is SGHRS, CDR2 YFSETQ, per germline. V trimming: 3 bases; J trimming: 1 base; junction bases outside the gene matches: 3. The CDR3 reads CASSSRTGSYEQYF. CDR3 sequence (DNA): TGCGCCAGCAGCTCGCGGACAGGGTCCTACGAGCAGTACTTC.

The chain employs TRBV15 and TRBJ2-4, with D maybe TRBD2 (5 bases). The CDR3 length is 15 residues. V gave up 4 bases and J gave up 0 bases, with 10 bases separating them. Per germline, CDR1 LNHNV and CDR2 YYDKDF (reference sequence). CDR3 sequence reads: CATSMLALAKNIQYF. CDR3 nucleotide sequence: TGTGCCACCAGCATGCTAGCCCTAGCCAAAAACATTCAGTACTTC.

This chain joins TRBV2 and TRBJ2-5; tentatively, D is TRBD2 (7 bases). Trimming stripped 0 bases from V and 4 bases from J, with 15 bases between. The germline V gene has CDR1 SNHLY and CDR2 FYNNEI. The CDR3 spans 16 residues. CDR3 bases: TGTGCCAGCAGTGAAGCGCGCCAGGGGAGGGTAGAGACCCAGTACTTC. It is translated as CASSEARQGRVETQYF.

This clone was counted a single time. The V gene is TRBV5-1, the J gene TRBJ1-1, with 7 nucleotides matching TRBD1. This CDR3 has 15 residues. Trimming removed 0 bases from V and 2 bases from J; junction bases left unmatched: 4. CDR1 and CDR2 from the germline V gene are SGHRS and YFSETQ. CDR3 sequence (DNA): TGCGCCAGCAGCTTGGTTCCAGGGGGAAACACTGAAGCTTTCTTT. Protein product: CASSLVPGGNTEAFF. The whole variable domain, remainder taken from reference TRBV5-1 and TRBJ1-1, is KAGVTQTPRYLIKTRGQQVTLSCSPISGHRSVSWYQQTPGQGLQFLFEYFSETQRNKGNFPGRFSGRQFSNSRSEMNVSTLELGDSALYLCASSLVPGGNTEAFFGQGTRLTVV.

This clone was recorded once. The rearrangement uses TRBV25-1 and TRBJ2-6, with 7 bases aligning to TRBD2. V dropped 6 bases and J dropped 0; count of bases not matched to a gene: 8. This CDR3 comprises 17 residues. Germline V gene lookup returns CDR1 MGHDK and CDR2 SYGVNS. The CDR3 DNA follows: TGTGCCAGCAGCAAGGGACTAACAAACTCTGGGGCCAACGTCCTGACTTTC. This translates into CASSKGLTNSGANVLTF.

The rearrangement uses TRBV6-5 and TRBJ1-5, with 8 bases matching TRBD1. This CDR3 has 15 amino acids. V shed 6 bases and J 0 bases; nucleotides not matched to a gene: 4. Germline loops: CDR1 MNHEY, CDR2 SVGAGI. In DNA form, the CDR3 reads TGTGCCAGCAGCCTGACAGGGGATAGCAATCAGCCCCAGCATTTT. Translating it yields CASSLTGDSNQPQHF.

This chain joins TRBV27 and TRBJ1-2; a possible D gene is TRBD1 (6 bases). CDR3 length: 14 residues. Germline V CDR1 and CDR2: MNHEY, SMNVEV (reference sequence). V dropped 6 bases and J dropped 6 bases, with 17 bases sitting between them. CDR3 DNA: TGTGCCAGCAGACGGTCAGGGGATATAAATGGCTACACCTTC. Translation gives CASRRSGDINGYTF.

This clone was observed a single time. This sequence joins TRBV30 and TRBJ2-5, with D possibly matching TRBD1 (6 bases). V was cut by 3 bases and J by 1 base, with 15 bases left in between. CDR1 and CDR2 from the germline V gene are GTSNPN and SVGIG (reference sequence). The CDR3 has 15 amino acids. As DNA, the CDR3 is TGTGCCTGGAGGGGGGCAGGGAGCCTCCAAGAGACCCAGTACTTC. This gives the protein CAWRGAGSLQETQYF.

There are a few counts of this clone. This chain uses TRBV11-3 with TRBJ2-1; 14 bases line up with TRBD2. The CDR3 has 14 residues. The ends lost 4 bases at V and 10 bases at J; junction bases unmatched: 3. Germline V lookup: CDR1 SGHNT, CDR2 YENEEA. CDR3 DNA sequence: TGTGCCAGCAGCTCTGGACTAGCGGGGGGCGAGCAGTTCTTC. Amino acids: CASSSGLAGGEQFF.

The rearrangement links TRBV10-3 to TRBJ2-7, with TRBD1 matching over 8 bases. This CDR3 region has 13 residues. The J segment lost 6 bases and the V segment lost 5 bases, leaving 6 bases of the junction unmatched. Germline values: CDR1 ENHRY, CDR2 SYGVKD. For the CDR3, the DNA is TGTGCCATCAGTCTAGGGACAGGTGGCGAGCAGTACTTC. Translating gives CAISLGTGGEQYF.

DNA for the CDR3: TGTGCCAGTAGTGAACAAGCGGGGGAGACCCAGTACTTC. The encoded protein is CASSEQAGETQYF. The chain couples TRBV19 to TRBJ2-5; 7 bases are shared with TRBD2. The CDR3 runs 13 residues. Per germline, CDR1 LNHDA and CDR2 SQIVND (reference sequence). V shed 5 bases and J 5 bases; nucleotides not matched to a gene: 5.

V gene TRBV4-1 combines with J gene TRBJ2-7; TRBD2 matches at 7 bases. The CDR3 runs 16 residues. Germline lookup yields CDR1 MGHRA and CDR2 YSYEKL. J was trimmed by 0 bases and V by 1 base; bases with no gene match: 6. CDR3 nucleotides: TGCGCCAGCAGCCAAGCCCCCGGGACTACCTCCTACGAGCAGTACTTC. Protein sequence: CASSQAPGTTSYEQYF.

The chain uses TRBV19 and TRBJ2-7, with D possibly matching TRBD2 (6 bases). The V gene lost 6 bases and the J gene lost 3 bases, with 12 bases spanning the gap. The length of the CDR3 is 13 residues. Looked up from germline, CDR1 is LNHDA and CDR2 is SQIVND (reference sequence). CDR3 in DNA: TGTGCCAGTAGCCGGACTACTCGCTACGAGCAGTACTTC. This codes for CASSRTTRYEQYF.

The chain links TRBV18 to TRBJ2-5, with a weak D call TRBD2 (5 bases). CDR3 size: 13 residues. Per germline, CDR1 KGHSH and CDR2 LQKENI. Trimming left V 2 bases short and J 2 bases short, with 6 bases between. CDR3 residues: CASSPTRQETQYF. CDR3 in DNA: TGTGCCAGCTCACCAACTAGACAAGAGACCCAGTACTTC.

This chain connects TRBV5-1 to TRBJ2-2; possible D gene TRBD2, 5 bases. Trimming removed 1 base at V and 3 bases at J, with 7 bases between. The CDR3 runs to 14 residues. Germline values: CDR1 SGHRS, CDR2 YFSETQ. CDR3 in DNA: TGCGCCAGCAGCTTGAACGGGGACACCGGGGAGCTGTTTTTT. Translating gives CASSLNGDTGELFF.